This entry lists 6 T cell receptor beta chains sequenced from one sample in a study of shared clonotypes between healthy human individuals. Sequencing was performed with immunoSEQ multiplex PCR; in TCRdb, only in-frame clones are kept and a portion is missing. The sample lists millions of clones, just over 90% occurring once. Sequenced sample: naive CD4+ T cells from PBMCs. The subset: CD45RA+ positively selected. The origin of the receptors is a man between 18 and 35 years old in good health. Some clones in this sample may be carry-over from other donors' samples.

V usage is TRBV5-1 and J usage is TRBJ2-1, with D hard to call. Germline lookup yields CDR1 SGHRS and CDR2 YFSETQ. The CDR3 totals 16 residues. Trimming cost V 2 bases and J 7 bases, with 19 bases left between them. CDR3 coding DNA: TGCGCCAGCAGCTTCCTCCCAGCAAGTTATCAGAATGAGCAGTTCTTC. Amino acid sequence: CASSFLPASYQNEQFF.

The CDR3 DNA is TGTGCCAGCAGCTTCCGCGGGGGGTGGAGGGCAGGGTCGGATACGCAGTATTTT. Its protein is CASSFRGGWRAGSDTQYF. The chain links TRBV7-8 to TRBJ2-3; 8 nucleotides match TRBD2. V gave up 3 bases and J gave up 6 bases; unmatched junction bases: 17. CDR1 and CDR2 (germline): SGHVS, FQNEAQ. The CDR3 consists of 18 residues.

This clone was detected once. The V and J genes are TRBV7-6 and TRBJ2-1; D gene ambiguous. Trimming removed 5 bases at V and 0 bases at J, with 17 bases between. Germline CDR1 is SGHVS and CDR2 is FNYEAQ. The CDR3 sequence is 17 residues long. The CDR3 region has the DNA TGTGCCAGCAGCGCAATAGTAGCCTCCAGCTCCTACAATGAGCAGTTCTTC. As protein: CASSAIVASSSYNEQFF.

Remarks on this clone: Other DNA sequences within the sample encode an identical CDR3. The chain is built from TRBV5-1 and TRBJ1-5; maybe TRBD1 (5 bases). V was shortened by 4 bases and J by 5 bases, with 13 bases between the two germline ends. This CDR3 has 14 residues. From germline, CDR1 is SGHRS and CDR2 YFSETQ. The CDR3 DNA reads TGCGCCAGCAGCCCTGGGGGGGGAGATCAGCCCCAGCATTTT. Its translation is CASSPGGGDQPQHF.

The chain couples TRBV28 to TRBJ2-7, with D perhaps TRBD1 or TRBD2 (5 bases each). Germline V gene sequence: CDR1 MDHEN, CDR2 SYDVKM. The CDR3 length is 15 residues. V dropped 6 bases and J dropped 6 bases, with 21 bases sitting between them. CDR3 coding DNA: TGTGCCAGCAGAACCCCGGGACGGGTGATCGGCGAGCAGTACTTC. It encodes CASRTPGRVIGEQYF.

As concerns this clone: Within the sample, other DNA sequences also encode this same CDR3. The rearrangement uses TRBV11-2 and TRBJ2-3; TRBD2 aligns across 10 bases. In germline, CDR1 is SGHAT, CDR2 FQNNGV. Trimming removed 2 bases from V and 4 bases from J; junction bases left unmatched: 3. There are 15 residues in the CDR3. CDR3 DNA sequence: TGTGCCAGCAGCTTACTAGCGGGAGTGGCAGATACGCAGTATTTT. Its protein is CASSLLAGVADTQYF.